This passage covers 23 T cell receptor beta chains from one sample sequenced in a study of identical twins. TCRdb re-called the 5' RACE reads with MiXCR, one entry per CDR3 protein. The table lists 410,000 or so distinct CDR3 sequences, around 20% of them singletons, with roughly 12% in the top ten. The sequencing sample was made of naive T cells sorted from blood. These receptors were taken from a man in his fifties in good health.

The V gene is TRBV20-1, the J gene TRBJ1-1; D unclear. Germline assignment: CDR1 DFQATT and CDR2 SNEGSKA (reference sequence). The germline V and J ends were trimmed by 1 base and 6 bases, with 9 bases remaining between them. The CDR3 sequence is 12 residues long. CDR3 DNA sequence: TGCAGTGCTAGAGCCGACTGGGCTGAAGCTTTCTTT. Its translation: CSARADWAEAFF.

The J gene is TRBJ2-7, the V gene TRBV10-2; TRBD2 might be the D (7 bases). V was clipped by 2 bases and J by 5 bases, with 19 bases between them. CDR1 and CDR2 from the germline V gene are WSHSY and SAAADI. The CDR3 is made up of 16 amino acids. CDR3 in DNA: TGCGCCAGCAGTGAGGGGGGGGCCCCGCTCGACCACGAGCAGTACTTC. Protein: CASSEGGAPLDHEQYF.

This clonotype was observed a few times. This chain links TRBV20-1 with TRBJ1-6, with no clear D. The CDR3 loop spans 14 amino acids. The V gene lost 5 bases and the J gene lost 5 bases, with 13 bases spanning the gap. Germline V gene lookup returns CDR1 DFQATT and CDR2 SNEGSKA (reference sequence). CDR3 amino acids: CSAATSSDNSPLHF. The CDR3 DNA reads TGCAGTGCTGCAACAAGTTCGGATAATTCACCCCTCCACTTT.

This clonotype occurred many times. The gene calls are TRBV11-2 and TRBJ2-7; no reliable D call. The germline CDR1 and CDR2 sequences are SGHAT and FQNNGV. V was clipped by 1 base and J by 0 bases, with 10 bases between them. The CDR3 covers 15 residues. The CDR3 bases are TGTGCCAGCAGCTTAGTTGGAAAGAGCTCCTACGAGCAGTACTTC. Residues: CASSLVGKSSYEQYF.

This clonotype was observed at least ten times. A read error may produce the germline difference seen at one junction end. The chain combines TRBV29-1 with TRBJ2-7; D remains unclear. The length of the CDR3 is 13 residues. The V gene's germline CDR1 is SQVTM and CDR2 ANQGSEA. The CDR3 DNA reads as TGCAGCGTGATCGGCAGGCTGTCCTACGAGCTGTACTTC. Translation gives CSVIGRLSYELYF.

The CDR3 is CSAGLAGPSYEQYF. CDR3 sequence (DNA): TGCAGTGCTGGACTAGCGGGGCCATCCTACGAGCAGTACTTC. The V gene is TRBV20-1, the J gene TRBJ2-7; 12 nucleotides agree with TRBD2. The CDR3 runs 14 residues. CDR1 DFQATT and CDR2 SNEGSKA come from the germline V gene (reference sequence). V dropped 5 bases and J dropped 1; count of bases not matched to a gene: 3.

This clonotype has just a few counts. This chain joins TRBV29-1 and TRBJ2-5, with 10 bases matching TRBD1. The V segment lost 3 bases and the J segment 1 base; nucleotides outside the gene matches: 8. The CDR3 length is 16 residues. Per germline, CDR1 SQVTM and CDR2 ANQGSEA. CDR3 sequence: CSVEQPGQGTQETQYF. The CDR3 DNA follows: TGCAGCGTTGAGCAGCCGGGACAGGGGACCCAAGAGACCCAGTACTTC.

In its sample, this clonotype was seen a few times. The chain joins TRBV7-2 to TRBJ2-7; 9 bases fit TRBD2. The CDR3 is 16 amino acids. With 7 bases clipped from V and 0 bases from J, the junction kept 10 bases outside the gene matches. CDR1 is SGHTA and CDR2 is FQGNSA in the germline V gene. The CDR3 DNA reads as TGTGCCAGCACCCTCCGCGGCGGGAGGGCCTCCTACGAGCAGTACTTC. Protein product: CASTLRGGRASYEQYF.

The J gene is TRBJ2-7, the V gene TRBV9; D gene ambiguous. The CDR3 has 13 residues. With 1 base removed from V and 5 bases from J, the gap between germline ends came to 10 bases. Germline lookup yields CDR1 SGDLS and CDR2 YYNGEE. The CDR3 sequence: CASSVQVGDEQYF. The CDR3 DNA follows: TGTGCCAGCAGCGTACAGGTAGGAGACGAGCAGTACTTC.

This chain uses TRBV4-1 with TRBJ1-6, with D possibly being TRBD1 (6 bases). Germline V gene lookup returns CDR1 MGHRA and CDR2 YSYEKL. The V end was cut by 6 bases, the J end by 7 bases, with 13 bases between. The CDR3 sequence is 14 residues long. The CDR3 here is CASSTGTPNSPLHF. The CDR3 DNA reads TGCGCCAGCAGTACCGGGACACCAAATTCACCCCTCCACTTT.

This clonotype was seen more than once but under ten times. CDR3 loop: CAGQGSLTDTQYF. CDR3 bases: TGTGCCGGTCAGGGGAGCCTCACAGATACGCAGTATTTT. The chain employs TRBV7-9 and TRBJ2-3; D is possibly TRBD1 (6 bases). The CDR3 contains 13 residues. Trimming stripped 11 bases from V and 2 bases from J, with 14 bases between. Germline CDR1 SEHNR, CDR2 FQNEAQ (reference sequence).

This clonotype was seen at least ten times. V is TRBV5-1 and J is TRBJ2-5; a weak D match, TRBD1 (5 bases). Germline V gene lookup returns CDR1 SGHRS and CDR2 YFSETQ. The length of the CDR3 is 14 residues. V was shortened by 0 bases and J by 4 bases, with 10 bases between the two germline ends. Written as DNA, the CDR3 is TGCGCCAGCAGCTTGGAGGGGCCATCAGAGACCCAGTACTTC. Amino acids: CASSLEGPSETQYF.

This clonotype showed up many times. The CDR3 nucleotides read TGCGCCAGCAGCCAAGGGGGGGCGCAAAATTCACCCCTCCACTTT. Protein: CASSQGGAQNSPLHF. This chain connects TRBV4-3 to TRBJ1-6; the D gene is possibly TRBD1 (6 bases). The CDR3 loop spans 15 amino acids. The V end lost 1 base, the J end lost 7 bases, and 11 bases lay between the germline ends. Germline loops: CDR1 LGHNA, CDR2 YSLEER.

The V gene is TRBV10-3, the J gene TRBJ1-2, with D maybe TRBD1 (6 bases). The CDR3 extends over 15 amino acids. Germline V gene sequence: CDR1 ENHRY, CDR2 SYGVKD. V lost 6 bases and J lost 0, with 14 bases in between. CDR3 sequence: CAISSTGTPNYGYTF. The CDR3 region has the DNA TGTGCCATCAGCAGTACAGGGACGCCTAACTATGGCTACACCTTC.

This CDR3 reads CASSLSLAGELNEQFF. DNA for the CDR3: TGTGCCAGCAGCCTTTCCCTAGCGGGGGAACTCAATGAGCAGTTCTTC. The chain links TRBV6-2 or TRBV6-3 to TRBJ2-1, with 10 bases matching TRBD2. J was trimmed by 6 bases and V by 6 bases; bases with no gene match: 11. The germline CDR1 and CDR2 sequences are MNHEY and SVGEGT. The CDR3 loop spans 16 amino acids.

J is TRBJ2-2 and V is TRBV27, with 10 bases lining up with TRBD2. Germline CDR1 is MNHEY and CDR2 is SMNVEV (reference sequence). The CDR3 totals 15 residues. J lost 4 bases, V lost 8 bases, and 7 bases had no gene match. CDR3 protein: CASRLAGGSTGELFF. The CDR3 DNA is TGTGCCAGCCGATTAGCGGGAGGTAGCACCGGGGAGCTGTTTTTT.

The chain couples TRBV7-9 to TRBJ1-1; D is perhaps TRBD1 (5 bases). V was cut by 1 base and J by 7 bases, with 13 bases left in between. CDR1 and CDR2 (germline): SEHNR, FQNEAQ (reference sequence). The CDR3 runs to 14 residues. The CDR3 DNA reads TGTGCCAGCAGCTTAGGGGGGGAAACAAATGAAGCTTTCTTT. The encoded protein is CASSLGGETNEAFF.

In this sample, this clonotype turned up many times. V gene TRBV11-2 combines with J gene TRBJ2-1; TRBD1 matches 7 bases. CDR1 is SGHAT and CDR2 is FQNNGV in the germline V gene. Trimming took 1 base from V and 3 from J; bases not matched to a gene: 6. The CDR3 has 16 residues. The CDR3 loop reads CASSLGGDSLYNEQFF. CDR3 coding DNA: TGTGCCAGCAGCTTAGGTGGGGACAGCCTCTACAATGAGCAGTTCTTC.

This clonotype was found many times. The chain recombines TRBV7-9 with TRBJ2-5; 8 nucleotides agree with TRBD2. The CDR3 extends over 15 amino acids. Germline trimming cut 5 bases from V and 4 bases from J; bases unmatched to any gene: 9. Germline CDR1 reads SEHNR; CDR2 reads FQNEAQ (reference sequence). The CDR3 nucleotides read TGTGCCAGCAGCCGAGAAGCGGGAGTATCAGAGACCCAGTACTTC. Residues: CASSREAGVSETQYF. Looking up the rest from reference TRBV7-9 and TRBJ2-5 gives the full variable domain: DTGVSQNPRHKITKRGQNVTFRCDPISEHNRLYWYRQTLGQGPEFLTYFQNEAQLEKSRLLSDRFSAERPKGSFSTLEIQRTEQGDSAMYLCASSREAGVSETQYFGPGTRLLVL.

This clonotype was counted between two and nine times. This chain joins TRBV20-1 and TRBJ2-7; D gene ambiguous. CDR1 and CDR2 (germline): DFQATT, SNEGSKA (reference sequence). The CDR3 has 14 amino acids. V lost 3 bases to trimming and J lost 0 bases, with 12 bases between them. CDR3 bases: TGCAGTGCTAGCCTGGACGCGGACTCCTACGAGCAGTACTTC. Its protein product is CSASLDADSYEQYF.

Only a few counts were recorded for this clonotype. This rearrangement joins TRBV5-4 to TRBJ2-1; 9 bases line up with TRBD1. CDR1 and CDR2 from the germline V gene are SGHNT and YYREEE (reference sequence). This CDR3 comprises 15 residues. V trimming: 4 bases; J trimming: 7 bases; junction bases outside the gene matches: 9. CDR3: CASSAPGQGLNEQFF. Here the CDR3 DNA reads TGTGCCAGCAGCGCACCGGGACAGGGTTTAAATGAGCAGTTCTTC.

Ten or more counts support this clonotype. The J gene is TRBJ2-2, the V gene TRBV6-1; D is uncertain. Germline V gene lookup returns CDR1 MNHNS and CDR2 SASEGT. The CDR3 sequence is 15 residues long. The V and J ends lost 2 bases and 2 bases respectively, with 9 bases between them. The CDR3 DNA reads TGTGCCAGCAGTGAAAGGTCTAGAAACACCGGGGAGCTGTTTTTT. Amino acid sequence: CASSERSRNTGELFF.

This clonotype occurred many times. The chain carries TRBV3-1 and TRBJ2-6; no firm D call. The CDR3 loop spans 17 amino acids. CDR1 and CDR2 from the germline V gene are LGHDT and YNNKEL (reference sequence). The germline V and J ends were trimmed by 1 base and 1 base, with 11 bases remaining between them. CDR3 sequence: CASSQAPTESGANVLTF. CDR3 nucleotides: TGTGCCAGCAGCCAAGCTCCTACAGAGTCTGGGGCCAACGTCCTGACTTTC. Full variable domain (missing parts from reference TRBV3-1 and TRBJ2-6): DTAVSQTPKYLVTQMGNDKSIKCEQNLGHDTMYWYKQDSKKFLKIMFSYNNKELIINETVPNRFSPKSPDKAHLNLHINSLELGDSAVYFCASSQAPTESGANVLTFGAGSRLTVL.